This passage covers 11 T cell receptor beta chains from one sample sequenced in a study of vaccination and CD4 T cells after COVID-19. The antigens these receptors bind are not known. Scientists ran DNA taken from cultured CD4+ T cells through the Oncomine TCR Beta short-read assay for sequencing. Each CDR3 protein gets one entry after TCRdb re-called the PCR reads with MiXCR. The sample records around 15,000 distinct CDR3 sequences, 30% to 40% being singletons. The treatment was: roughly ten-day PBMC culture with coronavirus spike peptide pools or control peptides (ViraFEST assay). Specimen: CD4+ T cells from blood, cultured in vitro, collected before SARS-CoV-2 vaccination. The receptors derive from a human donor who received a COVID-19 vaccine.

Sample share makes this clonotype medium-sized. V usage is TRBV21-1 and J usage is TRBJ2-5. TRBV21-1 is classified as a pseudogene. The CDR3 sequence is 11 residues long. The CDR3: CASSTQETQYF. The CDR3 DNA reads TGTGCCAGCAGCACCCAAGAGACCCAGTACTTC.

This clonotype was counted a few times. The CDR3 reads CASSKGSGSNQPQHF. In nucleotides, the CDR3 is TGTGCCAGCAGCAAAGGGTCAGGGAGCAATCAGCCCCAGCATTTT. The rearrangement joins TRBV21-1 to TRBJ1-5; the table's D gene call, TRBD1, was not cross checked with the DNA. TRBV21-1 is shown as a pseudogene. CDR3 length: 15 residues.

A few counts support this clonotype. The chain employs TRBV24-1 and TRBJ1-2; D ambiguous. CDR1 and CDR2 from the germline V gene are KGHDR and SFDVKD. V was cut by 6 bases and J by 4 bases, with 5 bases left in between. The CDR3 extends over 11 amino acids. In DNA, the CDR3 is TGTGCCACCAGTTCGATCTATGGCTACACCTTC. It codes for CATSSIYGYTF.

The gene calls are TRBV6-4 and TRBJ2-7; D gene unclear. With 5 bases removed from V and 1 base from J, the gap between germline ends came to 12 bases. The CDR3 consists of 14 residues. Germline loops: CDR1 MRHNA, CDR2 SNTAGT. CDR3 residues: CASSKDKGSYEQYF. As DNA, the CDR3 is TGTGCCAGCAGTAAAGACAAGGGTTCCTACGAGCAGTACTTC.

As for this clonotype: One end of the junction is discordant with germline, which a read error may explain. J is TRBJ2-1 and V is TRBV11-2; D is tentatively TRBD1 or TRBD2 (5 bases each). This CDR3 has 15 residues. The germline gives CDR1 SGHAT, CDR2 FQNNGV. Written as DNA, the CDR3 is TGTGCCAGCAGCGTAGACCGGGGCTTCTACAATGAGCAGTTCTTC. Its translation is CASSVDRGFYNEQFF.

The chain employs TRBV29-1 and TRBJ2-4; the D gene is possibly TRBD2 (5 bases). Per the germline V gene, CDR1 is SQVTM and CDR2 is ANQGSEA. The CDR3 extends over 13 amino acids. V shed 4 bases and J shed 5 bases, with 12 bases lying between them. DNA for the CDR3: TGCAGCGTTGTCGACGGGGTCGAAAACATTCAGTACTTC. The encoded protein is CSVVDGVENIQYF. Drawing the rest from reference TRBV29-1 and TRBJ2-4, the complete variable domain is SAVISQKPSRDICQRGTSLTIQCQVDSQVTMMFWYRQQPGQSLTLIATANQGSEATYESGFVIDKFPISRPNLTFSTLTVSNMSPEDSSIYLCSVVDGVENIQYFGAGTRLSVL.

The CDR3 sequence: CASSSGGPGNYGYTF. DNA for the CDR3: TGCGCCAGCAGCTCCGGGGGACCGGGTAACTATGGCTACACCTTC. The genes are TRBV5-1 and TRBJ1-2, with a weak D call TRBD1 (5 bases). The germline V and J ends were trimmed by 3 bases and 1 base, with 13 bases remaining between them. Germline-derived CDR1 and CDR2 are SGHRS and YFSETQ. The CDR3 has 15 amino acids.

This clonotype appeared a few times. This chain connects TRBV6-1 to TRBJ1-5; 12 nucleotides line up with TRBD1. The junction had 10 bases not matched to a gene; V was cut back by 5 bases and J by 8 bases. There are 16 residues in the CDR3. The germline CDR1 and CDR2 sequences are MNHNS and SASEGT. This chain's CDR3 is CASSRSGTGGGKPQHF. The CDR3 coding sequence is TGTGCCAGCAGTCGTTCCGGGACAGGGGGCGGAAAGCCCCAGCATTTT.

The rearrangement joins TRBV5-1 to TRBJ1-2; D gene uncertain. Trimming cost V 4 bases and J 8 bases, with 12 bases left between them. Germline V gives CDR1 SGHRS, CDR2 YFSETQ. The CDR3 runs 12 residues. The DNA of the CDR3 is TGCGCCAGCAGCAAAACAGCTGACGGCTACACCTTC. It translates to CASSKTADGYTF.

This clonotype was counted a few times. The chain combines TRBV25-1 with TRBJ1-1; no reliable D call. V was trimmed by 7 bases and J by 3 bases, leaving 18 bases between them. Germline V CDR1 and CDR2: MGHDK, SYGVNS. This CDR3 has 15 residues. The CDR3: CASKSLAGRDTEAFF. In nucleotides, the CDR3 is TGTGCCAGCAAAAGTCTGGCGGGTCGGGACACTGAAGCTTTCTTT.

This chain links TRBV6-1 with TRBJ2-3; 11 bases align to TRBD2. The CDR3 covers 17 residues. The junction had 10 bases not matched to a gene; V was cut back by 6 bases and J by 2 bases. Germline V CDR1 and CDR2: MNHNS, SASEGT. In nucleotides, the CDR3 is TGTGCCAGCAGCGCCATAGCGGGGGGGCGTAACACAGATACGCAGTATTTT. Residues: CASSAIAGGRNTDTQYF.